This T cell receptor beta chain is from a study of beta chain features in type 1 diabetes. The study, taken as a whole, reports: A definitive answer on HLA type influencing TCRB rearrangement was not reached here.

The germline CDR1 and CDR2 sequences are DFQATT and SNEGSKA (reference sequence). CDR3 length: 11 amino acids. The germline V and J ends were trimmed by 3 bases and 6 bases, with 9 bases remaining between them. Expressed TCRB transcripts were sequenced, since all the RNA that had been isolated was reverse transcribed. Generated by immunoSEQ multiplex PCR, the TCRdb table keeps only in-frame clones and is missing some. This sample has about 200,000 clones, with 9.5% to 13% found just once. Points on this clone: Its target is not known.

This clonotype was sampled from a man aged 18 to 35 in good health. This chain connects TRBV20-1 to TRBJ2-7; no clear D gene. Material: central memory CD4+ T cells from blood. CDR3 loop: CSASGVSEQYF. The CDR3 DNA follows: TGCAGTGCTAGTGGCGTCTCCGAGCAGTACTTC.